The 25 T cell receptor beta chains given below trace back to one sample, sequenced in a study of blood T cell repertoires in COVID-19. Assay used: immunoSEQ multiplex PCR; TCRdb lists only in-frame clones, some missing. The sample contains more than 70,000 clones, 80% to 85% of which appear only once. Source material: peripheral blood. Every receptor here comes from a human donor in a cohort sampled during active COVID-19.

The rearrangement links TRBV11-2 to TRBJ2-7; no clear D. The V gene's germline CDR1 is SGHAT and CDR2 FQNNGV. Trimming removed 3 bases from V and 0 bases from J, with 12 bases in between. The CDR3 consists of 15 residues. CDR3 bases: TGTGCCAGCAGCTTGAACAACGTATTCTCCTACGAGCAGTACTTC. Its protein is CASSLNNVFSYEQYF.

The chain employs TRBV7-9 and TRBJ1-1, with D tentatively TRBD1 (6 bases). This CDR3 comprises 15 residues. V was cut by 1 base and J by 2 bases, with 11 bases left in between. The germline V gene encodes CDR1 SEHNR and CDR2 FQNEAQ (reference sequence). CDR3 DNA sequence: TGTGCCAGCAGCTTAGAAGGGGGAGTCAACACTGAAGCTTTCTTT. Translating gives CASSLEGGVNTEAFF.

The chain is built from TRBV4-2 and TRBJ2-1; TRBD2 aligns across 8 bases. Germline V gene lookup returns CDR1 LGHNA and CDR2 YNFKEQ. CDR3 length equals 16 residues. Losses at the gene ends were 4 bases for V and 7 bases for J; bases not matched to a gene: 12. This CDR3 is CASSPTGGRGDNEQFF. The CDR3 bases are TGTGCCAGCAGCCCTACGGGGGGGCGGGGGGATAATGAGCAGTTCTTC.

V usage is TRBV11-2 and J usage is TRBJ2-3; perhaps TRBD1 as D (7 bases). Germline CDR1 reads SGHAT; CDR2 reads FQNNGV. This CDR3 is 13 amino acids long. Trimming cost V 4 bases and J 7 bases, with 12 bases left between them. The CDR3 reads CASSWRDSHTQYF. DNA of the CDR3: TGTGCCAGCAGCTGGAGGGACAGCCATACGCAGTATTTT.

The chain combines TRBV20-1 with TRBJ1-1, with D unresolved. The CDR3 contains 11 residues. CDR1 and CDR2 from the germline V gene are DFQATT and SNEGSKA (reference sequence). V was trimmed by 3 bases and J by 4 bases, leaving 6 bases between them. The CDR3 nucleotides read TGCAGTGCTAGCCCCGGCACTGAAGCTTTCTTT. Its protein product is CSASPGTEAFF.

The CDR3: CASSRLSGGSYEQYF. The CDR3 nucleotides are TGTGCCAGCTCACGGTTGAGCGGGGGGTCCTACGAGCAGTACTTC. V usage is TRBV18 and J usage is TRBJ2-7; 9 bases map to TRBD2. Germline lookup yields CDR1 KGHSH and CDR2 LQKENI. V shed 4 bases, J shed 1 base, and the junction held 5 bases outside the gene matches. The CDR3 spans 15 residues.

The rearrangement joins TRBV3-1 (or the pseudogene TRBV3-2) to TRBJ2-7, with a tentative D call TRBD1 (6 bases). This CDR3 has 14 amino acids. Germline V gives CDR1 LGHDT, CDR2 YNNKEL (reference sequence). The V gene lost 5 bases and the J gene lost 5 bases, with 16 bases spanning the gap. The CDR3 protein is CASSWGTSYDEQYF. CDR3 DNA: TGTGCCAGCAGCTGGGGGACATCCTACGACGAGCAGTACTTC.

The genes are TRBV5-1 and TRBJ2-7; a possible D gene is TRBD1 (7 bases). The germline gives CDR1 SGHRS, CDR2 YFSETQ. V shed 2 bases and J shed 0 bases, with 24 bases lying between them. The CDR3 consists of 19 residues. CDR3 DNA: TGCGCCAGCAGCTTCCGACAGGGATGGAATGTGGGGGGCTCCTACGAGCAGTACTTC. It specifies CASSFRQGWNVGGSYEQYF.

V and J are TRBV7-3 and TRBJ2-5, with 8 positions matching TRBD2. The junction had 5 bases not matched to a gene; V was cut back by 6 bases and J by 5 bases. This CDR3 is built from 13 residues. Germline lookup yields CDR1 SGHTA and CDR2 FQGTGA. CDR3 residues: CASSPGGVETQYF. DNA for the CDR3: TGTGCCAGCAGTCCCGGGGGGGTCGAGACCCAGTACTTC.

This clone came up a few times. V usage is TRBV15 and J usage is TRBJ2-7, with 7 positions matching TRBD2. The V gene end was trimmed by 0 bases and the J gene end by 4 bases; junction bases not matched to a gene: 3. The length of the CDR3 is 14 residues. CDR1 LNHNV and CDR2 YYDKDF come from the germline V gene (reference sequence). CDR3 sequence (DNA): TGTGCCACCAGCAGAGATTTGGGAGGGTACGAGCAGTACTTC. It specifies CATSRDLGGYEQYF. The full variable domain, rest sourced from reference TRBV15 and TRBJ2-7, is DAMVIQNPRYQVTQFGKPVTLSCSQTLNHNVMYWYQQKSSQAPKLLFHYYDKDFNNEADTPDNFQSRRPNTSFCFLDIRSPGLGDTAMYLCATSRDLGGYEQYFGPGTRLTVT.

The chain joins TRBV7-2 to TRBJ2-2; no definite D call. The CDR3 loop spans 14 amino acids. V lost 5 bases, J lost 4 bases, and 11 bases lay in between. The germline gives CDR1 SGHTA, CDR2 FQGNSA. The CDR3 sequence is CASSLRQVTGELFF. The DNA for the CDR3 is TGTGCCAGCAGCCTACGACAAGTCACCGGGGAGCTGTTTTTT.

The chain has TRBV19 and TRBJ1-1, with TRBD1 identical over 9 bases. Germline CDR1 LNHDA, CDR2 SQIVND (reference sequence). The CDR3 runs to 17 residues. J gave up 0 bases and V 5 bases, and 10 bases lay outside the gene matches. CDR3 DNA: TGTGCCAGTAGTCCGGGACAGGGCCAGGTCATGAACACTGAAGCTTTCTTT. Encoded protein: CASSPGQGQVMNTEAFF.

The CDR3, as DNA: TGTGCCAGCAGCTTATCGTCCACTGAAGCTTTCTTT. It is translated as CASSLSSTEAFF. The rearrangement joins TRBV11-2 to TRBJ1-1; no definite D call. V was shortened by 2 bases and J by 4 bases, with 5 bases between the two germline ends. The CDR3 length is 12 residues. The germline V gene has CDR1 SGHAT and CDR2 FQNNGV.

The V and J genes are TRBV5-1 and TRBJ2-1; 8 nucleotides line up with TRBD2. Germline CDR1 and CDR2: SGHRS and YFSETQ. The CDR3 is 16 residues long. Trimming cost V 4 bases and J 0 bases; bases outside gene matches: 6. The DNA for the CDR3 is TGCGCCAGCAGCATCGGACTAGCCAGCTCCTACAATGAGCAGTTCTTC. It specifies CASSIGLASSYNEQFF.

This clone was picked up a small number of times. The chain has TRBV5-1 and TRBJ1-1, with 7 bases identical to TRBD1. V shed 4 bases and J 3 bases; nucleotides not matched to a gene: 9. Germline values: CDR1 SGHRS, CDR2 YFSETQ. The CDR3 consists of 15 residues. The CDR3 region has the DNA TGCGCCAGCAGCAGATACAGGGGAGAAGACACTGAAGCTTTCTTT. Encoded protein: CASSRYRGEDTEAFF.

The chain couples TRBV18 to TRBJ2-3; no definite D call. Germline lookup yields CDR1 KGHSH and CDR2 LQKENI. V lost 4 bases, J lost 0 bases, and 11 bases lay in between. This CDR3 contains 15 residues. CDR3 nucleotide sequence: TGTGCCAGCTCACAAGAGGATTCTAGCACAGATACGCAGTATTTT. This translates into CASSQEDSSTDTQYF. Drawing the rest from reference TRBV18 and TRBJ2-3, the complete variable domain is NAGVMQNPRHLVRRRGQEARLRCSPMKGHSHVYWYRQLPEEGLKFMVYLQKENIIDESGMPKERFSAEFPKEGPSILRIQQVVRGDSAAYFCASSQEDSSTDTQYFGPGTRLTVL.

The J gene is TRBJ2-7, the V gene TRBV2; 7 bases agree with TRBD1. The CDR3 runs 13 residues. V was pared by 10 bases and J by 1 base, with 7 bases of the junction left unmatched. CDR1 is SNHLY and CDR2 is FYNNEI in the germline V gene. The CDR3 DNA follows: TGTGCCACTAGTGCGGACAGGTCCTACGAGCAGTACTTC. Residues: CATSADRSYEQYF.

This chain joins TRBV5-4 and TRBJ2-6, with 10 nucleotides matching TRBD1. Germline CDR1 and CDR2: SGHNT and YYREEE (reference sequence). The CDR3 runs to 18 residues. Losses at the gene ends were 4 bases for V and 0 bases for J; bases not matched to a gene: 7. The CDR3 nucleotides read TGTGCCAGCAGCGTAGGACAGGGGGTTAGCTCTGGGGCCAACGTCCTGACTTTC. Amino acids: CASSVGQGVSSGANVLTF. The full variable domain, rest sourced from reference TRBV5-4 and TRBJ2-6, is ETGVTQSPTHLIKTRGQQVTLRCSSQSGHNTVSWYQQALGQGPQFIFQYYREEENGRGNFPPRFSGLQFPNYSSELNVNALELDDSALYLCASSVGQGVSSGANVLTFGAGSRLTVL.

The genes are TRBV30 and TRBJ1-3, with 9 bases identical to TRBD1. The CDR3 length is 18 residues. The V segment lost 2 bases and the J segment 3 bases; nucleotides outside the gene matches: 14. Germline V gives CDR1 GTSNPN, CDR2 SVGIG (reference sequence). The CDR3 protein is CAWSTGTGWASGGNTIYF. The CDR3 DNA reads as TGTGCCTGGAGTACCGGGACAGGGTGGGCCTCGGGTGGAAACACCATATATTTT.

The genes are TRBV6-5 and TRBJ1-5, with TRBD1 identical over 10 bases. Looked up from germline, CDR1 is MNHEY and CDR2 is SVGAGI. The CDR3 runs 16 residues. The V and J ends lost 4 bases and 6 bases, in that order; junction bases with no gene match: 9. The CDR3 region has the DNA TGTGCCAGCAGTTCCACCGGGACAGGGGTTTTTCAGCCCCAGCATTTT. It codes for CASSSTGTGVFQPQHF.

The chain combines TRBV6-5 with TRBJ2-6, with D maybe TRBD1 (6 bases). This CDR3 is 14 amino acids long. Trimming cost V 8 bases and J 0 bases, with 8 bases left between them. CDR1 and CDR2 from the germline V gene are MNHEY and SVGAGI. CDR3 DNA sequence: TGTGCCAGCGGCAGGGGCTCTGGGGCCAACGTCCTGACTTTC. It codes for CASGRGSGANVLTF.

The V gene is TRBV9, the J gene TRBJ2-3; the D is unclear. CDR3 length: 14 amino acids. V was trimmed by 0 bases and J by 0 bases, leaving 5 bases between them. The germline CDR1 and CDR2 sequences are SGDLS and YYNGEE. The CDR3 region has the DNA TGTGCCAGCAGCGTAGACAGTAGCACAGATACGCAGTATTTT. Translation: CASSVDSSTDTQYF.

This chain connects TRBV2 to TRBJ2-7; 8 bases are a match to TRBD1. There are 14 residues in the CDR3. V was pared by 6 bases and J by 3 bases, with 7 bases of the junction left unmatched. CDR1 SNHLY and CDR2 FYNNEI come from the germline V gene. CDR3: CASRAGTGLYEQYF. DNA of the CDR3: TGTGCCAGCAGGGCCGGGACAGGACTCTACGAGCAGTACTTC.

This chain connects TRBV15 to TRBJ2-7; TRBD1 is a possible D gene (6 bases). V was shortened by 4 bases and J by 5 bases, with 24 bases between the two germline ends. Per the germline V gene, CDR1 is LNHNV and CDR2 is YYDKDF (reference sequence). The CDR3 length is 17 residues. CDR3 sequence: CATSIPRGQQGINEQYF. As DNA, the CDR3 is TGTGCCACCAGCATCCCACGGGGCCAACAGGGAATTAACGAGCAGTACTTC.

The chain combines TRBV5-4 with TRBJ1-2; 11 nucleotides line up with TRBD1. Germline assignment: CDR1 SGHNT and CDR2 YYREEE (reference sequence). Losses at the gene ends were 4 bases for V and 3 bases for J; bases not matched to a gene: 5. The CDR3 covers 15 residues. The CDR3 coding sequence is TGTGCCAGCAGCCCCAGGACAGGGGGCGACTATGGCTACACCTTC. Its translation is CASSPRTGGDYGYTF.